Reported below is one T cell receptor beta chain. The antigen this receptor binds is unknown. No base quality information exists; no much larger clone differs at one position. The cohort consisted of hundreds of healthy bone marrow donors. All cohort members were sampled while nominally healthy, although unrecorded immune exposures were likely present. The donor was CMV seronegative and belonged to the group of 380 or so seronegative cohort members. A peripheral blood sample was provided by each donor, and peripheral blood mononuclear cells were used for TCR beta sequencing. The Qiagen DNeasy Blood Extraction Kit was used to extract genomic DNA from the blood cell samples. CDR1 and CDR2, looked up from the germline V gene, are MNHEY and SVGAGI. Its CDR3 holds 15 amino acids, cysteine through phenylalanine. The DNA shown is the 45-base CDR3, in frame from base 1. Germline trimming amounts to 5 bases on V and 4 bases on J, with 8 as the count of junction bases outside the gene matches.

This entry belongs to a study of cytomegalovirus exposure and HLA in healthy donors (dated by TCRdb to 2016 to 2017). Study-wide context: According to an earlier analysis of 450 to 650 of the donors, some 170 million T cells yielded 100 million or so unique TCR beta sequences and 276 Gb of sequence data. The number of donors typed differed by locus, with about 629-640 for A, B, C, DRB1 and DQB1, around 500 for DQA1, approximately 580 for DPA1, and around 460 for DPB1. To study patterns of TCR occurrence, a later analysis re-analyzed previously published TCR beta repertoires from around 670 donors and added high-resolution HLA genotyping. All discovery cohort repertoires had been generated on a single sequencing platform. Because of strong linkage in the cohort, roughly five DR-DQ haplotypes were treated as single units for association and clustering. Among a few hundred genotyped donors of the cohort, an average of about 240,000 unique TCR beta nucleotide sequences were sequenced per donor, about a sixth of them non-productive. Genome-wide SNP genotypes for about three fifths of the roughly 700 donors were used in a later genetic analysis, which treated that subset as a discovery cohort. The study profiled the T cell repertoires of hundreds of subjects by immunosequencing and related them to cytomegalovirus serostatus. To decide whether each TCR beta V gene segment behaved as functional or pseudogenic, an earlier analysis of approximately 620 of the donors relied on high-throughput TCR beta sequencing. Of the 300 to 450 genotyped donors, more than 75% were placed in the genetic ancestry cluster associated with self-reported Caucasian donors. In the later analysis, no new phenotypic data were used to find candidate immune exposures; instead, reliance was placed on TCR beta sequences and their occurrence across donors. Donor age, sex, ethnicity and CMV serostatus were collected together with the repertoire data. The study aimed to test whether signatures of past pathogen exposure could be identified by cataloging public T cell receptors. High-throughput TCR immunosequencing, statistical association of individual TCRs with disease status, and machine learning were combined to predict cytomegalovirus infection status. About 280 gigabases of sequencing data and about 92 million unique TCR sequences made up an early release that covered over 550 HLA-typed donors. Both class I and class II loci were covered by HLA typing, at four-digit resolution. In addition to the first cohort of approximately 670 subjects, a separate validation cohort of approximately 130 different subjects was used. General conclusions and limits of the study: The authors suggested that the approach could potentially be generalized to other disease states and immunological phenotypes. A later genetic analysis reported fewer N-insertions in productive TCRs among donors in an Asian-associated ancestry cluster than the roughly 620-donor mean. A later analysis found that HLA-associated TCR beta chains were more clonally expanded and had lower generation probabilities than equally common non-associated chains. Cytomegalovirus status was reported to be diagnosed by the classifier with high specificity and sensitivity in both the original and validation cohorts. Three of the identified cytomegalovirus-associated TCR beta chains were confirmed in vitro to be specific for cytomegalovirus antigens. HLA typing was unavailable for some donors at each locus, so association tests used only the typed subset. Correlated functional status among segregating V segments might reflect linkage disequilibrium, but an unknown experimental factor could not be ruled out. The cohort was sequenced for TCR beta chains only, and without alpha or paired-chain data the features that could be detected were limited. In a later analysis, most CMV-associated TCR beta chains were found to appear HLA-restricted, with HLA associations seemingly driven largely by CMV exposure. In a later genetic analysis, a missense DCLRE1C variant was associated with V-gene and J-gene trimming of TCR beta chains, and the association was replicated in an independent cohort. When HLA alleles, especially DR and DQ, strongly co-occurred, TCR associations were difficult to assign to individual alleles. A further reported finding was that TCR beta sequences accurately predicted the HLA-A and HLA-B alleles for most subjects in the first cohort. Immune exposure information for the cohort was limited to CMV serostatus. In an earlier analysis of 587 of the donors, most TCR beta V segments appeared in productive rearrangements about 90% or about 30% of the time, broadly matching IMGT annotations. In a later analysis, the rate of TCR association differed among HLA loci, with DRB1 alleles having the most associated TCRs and HLA-C alleles having the fewest. Because counts were too low, fewer than 20 rarely observed V segments, including chromosome 9 orphons, were excluded from the earlier analysis of 500 to 700 of the donors. A cluster of highly shared sequence variants was judged likely to be a technical artifact of the sequencing pipeline. Across donors, most TCR sequences were observed very rarely, whereas some public TCRs were present in many individuals. At a false discovery rate of 0.05, a later analysis linked 15,000 to 20,000 TCR beta sequences to specific HLA alleles. In the study, around 150 TCR beta chains were listed as associated with cytomegalovirus. The 87-base-pair reads could not distinguish some IMGT-functional V segments, including TRBV6-2 and TRBV6-3, so those segments were excluded. Roughly uniform sequencing depth across donors was assumed in presence/absence analyses, although this assumption may not hold. In a later analysis, several top co-occurrence clusters were reported to appear linked to parvovirus B19, influenza, CMV and Epstein-Barr virus.

The library was generated by the immunoSEQ multiplex PCR assay. For the multiplex PCR, a mixture combining 60 forward primers for TCR Vbeta segments and 13 reverse primers for TCR Jbeta segments was used. The CDR3 region of rearranged TCR beta genes was amplified from genomic DNA by a multiplex PCR assay. The Illumina HiSeq System was used to sequence the amplified TCR beta libraries as 87-base-pair reads. In the authors' own workflow: A later analysis counted tens of millions of unique TCR beta chains across the 600 to 850 repertoires, and around 9.9 million of these chains were shared by at least two donors. A nearest-neighbor algorithm error-corrected the raw reads and collapsed the reads into unique sequences, merging closely related sequences to remove PCR and sequencing errors. CDR3 sequences were aligned to IMGT reference sequences to assign V, D and J gene segments. Each retained sequence needed at least a six-nucleotide match to both a V gene segment and a J gene segment. Rearrangements were called productive when the CDR3 lacked stop codons and stayed in frame with V and J; all others were non-productive. Following IMGT convention, CDR3 was defined as the stretch from the second conserved V-encoded cysteine up to the conserved J-encoded phenylalanine. The earlier analysis of 500 to 600 of the donors excluded sequences that lacked an unambiguous match to a single V gene segment. In an earlier analysis of around 590 of the donors, a V segment was called functional when productive rearrangements were above 56.7%, and segregating when the standard deviation between donors exceeded 5%. A statistical classification framework was built to diagnose cytomegalovirus status from the catalog of TCR beta chain sequences. In a later analysis, TCR nucleotide sequences were compared against IMGT/GENE-DB human TR gene sequences so that V and J genes could be assigned. A later analysis assigned CDR3 sequences and most-parsimonious VDJ recombination scenarios with the TCRdist pipeline. A later analysis defined each TCR beta chain by its CDR3 amino acid sequence plus V-gene family, and excluded reads lacking a unique V-gene family. In a later analysis, some 600 highly shared, low-generation-probability nucleotide sequences were removed to address suspected cross-contamination and a sequencing artifact. In a later analysis, a clonal expansion index for each public chain was calculated from normalized within-repertoire ranks of inferred template counts. Generation probabilities in a later analysis came from a VDJ recombination model fitted to out-of-frame rearrangements, and those results were checked against IGoR. In a later analysis, hypergeometric tests were used to score TCR-TCR, TCR-HLA and TCR-CMV co-occurrence, with a repertoire-size bias correction applied to TCR pairs. A later analysis estimated false discovery rates by permuting HLA or CMV assignments 20 times. In a later analysis, co-occurring TCRs were grouped using DBSCAN, and TCRdist sequence similarity was added for clustering within HLA-allele-positive subsets. Repertoires with fewer than 30,000 or more than 120,000 public chains, plus five repertoires with anomalous nucleotide sharing, were excluded from co-occurrence clustering. The table was pulled from immuneACCESS by TCRdb, which kept in-frame rearrangements only. Such tables lose some clones; where checked, under half of the loss comes from unresolved V genes, and the rest has no known cause. V and J calls and clone size come straight from that table; D and trimming were deduced from the DNA. Across this sample there are approximately 45,000 clones, with approximately 72% seen only once. In total, the top ten clones hold less than 3.5% of the sample.

Sequencing used PBMCs. This TCR came from a woman aged 30 to 39 in good health and CMV-seronegative. The chain joins TRBV6-5 to TRBJ1-1; TRBD1 fits 9 bases in the junction. The DNA sequence is given as TGTGCCAGCAGTAAAGTACAGGGGGCGCCCACTGAAGCTTTCTTT. This yields the protein CASSKVQGAPTEAFF.